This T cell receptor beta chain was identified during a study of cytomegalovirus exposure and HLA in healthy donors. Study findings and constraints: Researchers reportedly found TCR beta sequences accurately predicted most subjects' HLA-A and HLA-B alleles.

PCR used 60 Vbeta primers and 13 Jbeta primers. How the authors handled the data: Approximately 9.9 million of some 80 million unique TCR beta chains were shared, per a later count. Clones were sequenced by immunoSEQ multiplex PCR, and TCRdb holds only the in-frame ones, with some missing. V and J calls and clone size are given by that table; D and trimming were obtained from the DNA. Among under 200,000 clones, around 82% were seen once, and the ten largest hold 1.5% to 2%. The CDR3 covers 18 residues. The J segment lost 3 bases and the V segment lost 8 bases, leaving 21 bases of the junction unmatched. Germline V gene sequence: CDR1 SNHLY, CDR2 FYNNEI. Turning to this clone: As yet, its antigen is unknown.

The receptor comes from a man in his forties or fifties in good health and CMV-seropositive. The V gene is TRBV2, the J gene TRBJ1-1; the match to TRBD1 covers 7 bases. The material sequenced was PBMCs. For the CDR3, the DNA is TGTGCCAGCGGCCTCCAGCCAGGGCGTCAGGGGGTCGACACTGAAGCTTTCTTT. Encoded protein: CASGLQPGRQGVDTEAFF.